This entry lists 29 T cell receptor beta chains sequenced from one sample in a study of blood T cell repertoires in COVID-19. Measured with immunoSEQ multiplex PCR; TCRdb has only the in-frame clones, and not every one. Among about 300,000 clones listed, around 89% were seen once. Sequenced input: peripheral blood. These receptors were collected from a man between 18 and 35 years old who had recovered from COVID-19.

V gene TRBV11-2 combines with J gene TRBJ2-5; 11 bases map to TRBD2. With V trimmed by 5 bases and J by 5 bases, 7 bases remained unmatched. Germline CDR1 is SGHAT and CDR2 is FQNNGV. CDR3 length: 15 amino acids. Here the CDR3 reads CASSTRLAGGETQYF. CDR3 bases: TGTGCCAGCAGCACTCGCTTAGCGGGGGGGGAGACCCAGTACTTC.

This chain links TRBV24-1 with TRBJ1-3; 8 bases agree with TRBD1. Germline values: CDR1 KGHDR, CDR2 SFDVKD. The V and J ends lost 1 base and 4 bases, in that order; junction bases with no gene match: 5. The CDR3 is made up of 16 amino acids. The CDR3 here is CATSDFPGGSGNTIYF. Written as DNA, the CDR3 is TGTGCCACCAGTGATTTCCCAGGGGGCAGCGGAAACACCATATATTTT.

The V gene is TRBV19, the J gene TRBJ1-2; 8 positions match TRBD1. V dropped 3 bases and J dropped 7; count of bases not matched to a gene: 4. The CDR3 covers 13 residues. Germline CDR1 is LNHDA and CDR2 is SQIVND (reference sequence). CDR3 loop: CASSMDRVSGYTF. CDR3 DNA: TGTGCCAGTAGTATGGACAGGGTATCTGGCTACACCTTC.

The rearrangement links TRBV20-1 to TRBJ2-1, with TRBD2 matching over 9 bases. Germline-derived CDR1 and CDR2 are DFQATT and SNEGSKA (reference sequence). The CDR3 is made up of 16 amino acids. V shed 3 bases, J shed 3 bases, and the junction held 9 bases outside the gene matches. In nucleotides, the CDR3 is TGCAGTGCTAGTCCAAGTAGCGGGGGAGGCTACAATGAGCAGTTCTTC. It specifies CSASPSSGGGYNEQFF.

V and J are TRBV25-1 and TRBJ2-7; TRBD2 agrees at 8 bases. Losses at the gene ends were 3 bases for V and 2 bases for J; bases not matched to a gene: 12. CDR3 length: 17 residues. Germline CDR1 and CDR2: MGHDK and SYGVNS. This CDR3 is CASSELRGGDRAYEQYF. In DNA, the CDR3 is TGTGCCAGCAGTGAGCTACGGGGGGGAGACAGAGCCTACGAGCAGTACTTC.

This chain uses TRBV18 with TRBJ2-7, with 9 bases lining up with TRBD1. Germline V gives CDR1 KGHSH, CDR2 LQKENI. CDR3 length: 14 residues. Losses at the gene ends were 6 bases for V and 6 bases for J; bases not matched to a gene: 9. CDR3 sequence reads: CASSEGQGPGEQYF. In nucleotides, the CDR3 is TGTGCCAGCTCCGAGGGACAGGGTCCTGGCGAGCAGTACTTC.

This clone has a single count. At one boundary the junction diverges from the germline segment, which might be a read error. The chain couples TRBV7-2 to TRBJ2-1; TRBD2 is a possible D gene (6 bases). Germline CDR1 SGHTA, CDR2 FQGNSA. This CDR3 is 19 amino acids long. Here the CDR3 DNA reads TGTGCCAGCAGCTTAGCGACTAGTTCCCGGTTTTGGGCCTACGATGAGCAGTTCTTC. Translation gives CASSLATSSRFWAYDEQFF.

This clone is a singleton in its sample. The chain couples TRBV18 to TRBJ1-6; 8 bases are a match to TRBD1. J lost 7 bases, V lost 5 bases, and 4 bases had no gene match. The CDR3 consists of 14 residues. Germline loops: CDR1 KGHSH, CDR2 LQKENI. In DNA, the CDR3 is TGTGCCAGCTCAACTCGGACAGGGAATTCACCCCTCCACTTT. Protein sequence: CASSTRTGNSPLHF.

CDR3 amino acids: CAWSHPGRGNTEAFF. The CDR3 DNA is TGTGCCTGGAGCCATCCGGGCAGGGGTAACACTGAAGCTTTCTTT. The rearrangement uses TRBV30 and TRBJ1-1; D may be TRBD1 (6 bases). The CDR3 runs 15 residues. Trimming removed 3 bases from V and 2 bases from J, with 16 bases in between. Germline assignment: CDR1 GTSNPN and CDR2 SVGIG (reference sequence).

The genes are TRBV11-1 and TRBJ2-3; 10 bases fit TRBD1. The V gene's germline CDR1 is SGHAT and CDR2 FQDESV (reference sequence). CDR3 length equals 14 residues. J lost 7 bases, V lost 1 base, and 2 bases had no gene match. Here the CDR3 DNA reads TGTGCCAGCAGCTTAGGGGACAGGGGAAATACGCAGTATTTT. This codes for CASSLGDRGNTQYF.

The J gene is TRBJ1-2, the V gene TRBV11-2, with a possible D match to TRBD1 (5 bases). The germline V gene encodes CDR1 SGHAT and CDR2 FQNNGV. The CDR3 length is 15 residues. Trimming took off 5 bases at V and 4 bases at J, with 17 bases between the two ends. The CDR3 nucleotides read TGTGCCAGCAGCCTCGGCTCAGGGTTGTCCTATGGCTACACCTTC. It codes for CASSLGSGLSYGYTF.

The rearrangement uses TRBV12-3 or TRBV12-4 and TRBJ2-3; maybe TRBD1 (5 bases). V was clipped by 6 bases and J by 1 base, with 8 bases between them. The CDR3 covers 13 residues. The CDR3 sequence: CASREQGTDTQYF. The CDR3 DNA sequence: TGTGCCAGCAGAGAACAGGGCACAGATACGCAGTATTTT.

The chain is built from TRBV9 and TRBJ1-4; 7 bases line up with TRBD1. V was clipped by 0 bases and J by 0 bases; unmatched bases: 8. CDR3 size: 18 residues. From germline, CDR1 is SGDLS and CDR2 YYNGEE. In DNA, the CDR3 is TGTGCCAGCAGCGTAGCCCTGGGGGACAGAGCAACTAATGAAAAACTGTTTTTT. It translates to CASSVALGDRATNEKLFF.

The genes are TRBV7-2 and TRBJ2-3; 7 nucleotides match TRBD2. J gave up 1 base and V 4 bases, and 2 bases lay outside the gene matches. This CDR3 is 14 amino acids long. CDR1 is SGHTA and CDR2 is FQGNSA in the germline V gene. The CDR3 spells CASSSGGGTDTQYF. In DNA, the CDR3 is TGTGCCAGCAGCTCGGGGGGAGGCACAGATACGCAGTATTTT.

CDR3 protein: CASSLWQLAGGYEQYF. In DNA form, the CDR3 reads TGCGCCAGCAGCCTCTGGCAACTAGCGGGAGGCTACGAGCAGTACTTC. The chain carries TRBV5-1 and TRBJ2-7; TRBD2 aligns across 12 bases. CDR1 and CDR2 (germline): SGHRS, YFSETQ. The CDR3 covers 16 residues. Unmatched junction bases numbered 8, after V lost 4 bases and J lost 3 bases.

A single count supports this clone. The J gene is TRBJ1-3, the V gene TRBV7-9, with TRBD1 as a possible D gene (5 bases). The CDR3 runs 16 residues. With 5 bases removed from V and 0 bases from J, the gap between germline ends came to 14 bases. Per germline, CDR1 SEHNR and CDR2 FQNEAQ (reference sequence). CDR3 in DNA: TGTGCCAGCAGCCCAGGGAGGGGCGGCTCTGGAAACACCATATATTTT. It yields the protein CASSPGRGGSGNTIYF.

CDR3 nucleotide sequence: TGTGCCAGCAGCGGGACAGGGTATCAGCCCCAGCATTTT. Amino acid sequence: CASSGTGYQPQHF. This chain uses TRBV25-1 with TRBJ1-5; TRBD1 matches at 9 bases. The V segment lost 6 bases and the J segment 5 bases; nucleotides outside the gene matches: 2. Germline CDR1 reads MGHDK; CDR2 reads SYGVNS. CDR3 length: 13 amino acids.

V and J are TRBV19 and TRBJ1-1; D unresolved. The CDR3 totals 15 residues. Germline V gene data show CDR1 as LNHDA and CDR2 as SQIVND (reference sequence). The V gene lost 0 bases and the J gene lost 6 bases, with 14 bases spanning the gap. CDR3 sequence reads: CASSIDPLFGAEAFF. The CDR3 DNA follows: TGTGCCAGTAGTATAGATCCCCTGTTTGGAGCTGAAGCTTTCTTT.

The count of this clone is one. V and J are TRBV7-9 and TRBJ2-1; the match to TRBD2 covers 11 bases. Losses at the gene ends were 5 bases for V and 1 base for J; bases not matched to a gene: 4. The length of the CDR3 is 16 residues. CDR1 is SEHNR and CDR2 is FQNEAQ in the germline V gene (reference sequence). CDR3 loop: CASSPVAGGSYNEQFF. CDR3 DNA sequence: TGTGCCAGCAGCCCTGTAGCGGGAGGGTCCTACAATGAGCAGTTCTTC.

This rearrangement joins TRBV7-2 to TRBJ1-1, with D maybe TRBD1 (5 bases). V was pared by 2 bases and J by 0 bases, with 16 bases between. Germline loops: CDR1 SGHTA, CDR2 FQGNSA. The CDR3 length is 17 residues. The CDR3 sequence is CASSLRAGTSMNTEAFF. In nucleotides, the CDR3 is TGTGCCAGCAGCTTAAGGGCAGGGACTTCTATGAACACTGAAGCTTTCTTT.

CDR3 sequence reads: CASSRSTRGIPEQYF. CDR3 bases: TGTGCCAGTAGTAGATCGACCAGGGGGATACCCGAGCAGTACTTC. The chain recombines TRBV19 with TRBJ2-7, with TRBD1 matching 7 bases. Germline-derived CDR1 and CDR2 are LNHDA and SQIVND (reference sequence). V lost 4 bases, J lost 6 bases, and 12 bases stayed unmatched. The CDR3 length is 15 residues. Full variable domain (rest looked up from reference TRBV19 and TRBJ2-7): DGGITQSPKYLFRKEGQNVTLSCEQNLNHDAMYWYRQDPGQGLRLIYYSQIVNDFQKGDIAEGYSVSREKKESFPLTVTSAQKNPTAFYLCASSRSTRGIPEQYFGPGTRLTVT.

The J gene is TRBJ1-5, the V gene TRBV7-2, with no clear D. CDR3 length equals 14 residues. Per germline, CDR1 SGHTA and CDR2 FQGNSA. V gave up 5 bases and J gave up 0 bases, with 8 bases separating them. The CDR3 is CASSGVYSNQPQHF. The CDR3 nucleotides read TGTGCCAGCAGCGGAGTCTATAGCAATCAGCCCCAGCATTTT.

This clone showed up just once. This rearrangement joins TRBV6-6 to TRBJ2-7; the match to TRBD2 covers 12 bases. CDR3 size: 15 residues. V trimming: 6 bases; J trimming: 4 bases; junction bases outside the gene matches: 7. Germline-derived CDR1 and CDR2 are MNHNY and SVGAGI (reference sequence). CDR3 amino acids: CASRAWTSGTYEQYF. Written as DNA, the CDR3 is TGTGCCAGCAGGGCCTGGACTAGCGGGACTTACGAGCAGTACTTC.

The chain joins TRBV5-4 to TRBJ1-5; 11 bases agree with TRBD1. V trimming: 4 bases; J trimming: 7 bases; junction bases outside the gene matches: 7. In germline, CDR1 is SGHNT, CDR2 YYREEE (reference sequence). The CDR3 has 15 residues. In DNA, the CDR3 is TGTGCCAGCAGCGATCGGGACAGGGGGGGCCAGCCCCAGCATTTT. Translation: CASSDRDRGGQPQHF. The full variable domain, in which reference TRBV5-4 and TRBJ1-5 provide the parts outside the CDR3, is ETGVTQSPTHLIKTRGQQVTLRCSSQSGHNTVSWYQQALGQGPQFIFQYYREEENGRGNFPPRFSGLQFPNYSSELNVNALELDDSALYLCASSDRDRGGQPQHFGDGTRLSIL.

V usage is TRBV5-1 and J usage is TRBJ1-5; perhaps TRBD1 as D (6 bases). Trimming pared 1 base from V and 3 bases from J, leaving 11 bases between. CDR1 SGHRS and CDR2 YFSETQ come from the germline V gene. CDR3 size: 15 residues. In DNA form, the CDR3 reads TGCGCCAGCAGCTTGAGCGGGGGCCCCAATCAGCCCCAGCATTTT. This sequence encodes CASSLSGGPNQPQHF.

The CDR3 sequence: CASSRATGSREQFF. The CDR3 DNA sequence: TGTGCCAGCAGCCGAGCGACGGGGTCGAGGGAGCAGTTCTTC. The chain recombines TRBV7-8 with TRBJ2-1; TRBD2 might be the D (5 bases). Looked up from germline, CDR1 is SGHVS and CDR2 is FQNEAQ. V lost 5 bases, J lost 10 bases, and 18 bases lay in between. The CDR3 spans 14 residues.

The chain has TRBV4-3 and TRBJ2-1; TRBD1 matches 9 bases. With 1 base clipped from V and 2 bases from J, the junction kept 3 bases outside the gene matches. The CDR3 is made up of 16 amino acids. In germline, CDR1 is LGHNA, CDR2 YSLEER. The CDR3 loop reads CASSQAGQGTYNEQFF. The CDR3 region has the DNA TGCGCCAGCAGCCAAGCGGGACAGGGAACCTACAATGAGCAGTTCTTC.

This clone was detected a few times. The sample contains more than one DNA sequence encoding this CDR3. The chain carries TRBV5-1 and TRBJ2-7; maybe TRBD1 (6 bases). The germline V gene has CDR1 SGHRS and CDR2 YFSETQ. The CDR3 covers 12 residues. V lost 4 bases to trimming and J lost 4 bases, with 9 bases between them. This CDR3 reads CASSLDRYEQYF. The CDR3 DNA reads TGCGCCAGCAGCCTGGACAGATACGAGCAGTACTTC.

This clone turned up a few times. This CDR3 is CASSPIAGTGGRYGYTF. CDR3 sequence (DNA): TGTGCCAGCTCACCCATTGCTGGGACAGGGGGACGGTATGGCTACACCTTC. The chain has TRBV18 and TRBJ1-2; 11 bases fit TRBD1. Germline V gives CDR1 KGHSH, CDR2 LQKENI. Trimming cost V 3 bases and J 5 bases; bases outside gene matches: 11. CDR3 size: 17 residues. Filled out from reference TRBV18 and TRBJ1-2, the complete variable domain reads NAGVMQNPRHLVRRRGQEARLRCSPMKGHSHVYWYRQLPEEGLKFMVYLQKENIIDESGMPKERFSAEFPKEGPSILRIQQVVRGDSAAYFCASSPIAGTGGRYGYTFGSGTRLTVV.